In this sample, the clone carrying this T cell receptor (beta chain) turned up many times. Its matching antigen is unknown. The data were obtained in a study of read filtering for tumor transcriptome and immune sequencing. Study outcomes and limitations: Roughly 82% of IR-seq clonotypes had a single read, yet these held around 4% of reads. Compared with RNA-seq, IR-seq gave much higher clonotype depth and reliability.

The junction had 9 bases not matched to a gene; V was cut back by 8 bases and J by 9 bases. In germline, CDR1 is MNHEY, CDR2 SVGAGI. The CDR3 contains 14 residues. Bone marrow was sampled from every patient at the time of active disease. The library was built from about 0.4 ug RNA with molecular barcoded adaptors for alpha/delta and beta/gamma chains. One entry per CDR3 protein results from TCRdb running MiXCR on the reads. The data show fewer than 75,000 distinct CDR3 sequences, 20% to 25% seen once. The chain is built from TRBV6-5 and TRBJ1-6, with 8 bases lining up with TRBD1. Material: a population of CD138-negative cells sorted from bone marrow. This receptor was taken from a donor at least 40 years old with multiple myeloma. CDR3 nucleotide sequence: TGTGCCAGCTCAGGGGGCTCGATTGGTTCACCCCTCCACTTT. Encoded protein: CASSGGSIGSPLHF.